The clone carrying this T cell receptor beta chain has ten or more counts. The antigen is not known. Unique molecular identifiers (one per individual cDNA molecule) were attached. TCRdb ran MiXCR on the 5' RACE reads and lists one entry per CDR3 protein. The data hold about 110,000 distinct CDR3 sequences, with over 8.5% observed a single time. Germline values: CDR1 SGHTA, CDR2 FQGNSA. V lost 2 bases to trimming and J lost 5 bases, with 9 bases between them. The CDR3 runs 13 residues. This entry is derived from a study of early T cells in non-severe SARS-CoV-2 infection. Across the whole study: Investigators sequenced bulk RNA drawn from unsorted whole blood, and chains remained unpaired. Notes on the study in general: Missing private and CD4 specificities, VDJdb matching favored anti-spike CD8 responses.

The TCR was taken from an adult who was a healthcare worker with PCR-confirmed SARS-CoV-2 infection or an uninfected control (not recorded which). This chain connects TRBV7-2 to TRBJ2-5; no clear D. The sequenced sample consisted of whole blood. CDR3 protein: CASSLLLVETQYF. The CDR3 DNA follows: TGTGCCAGCAGCTTACTTCTGGTTGAGACCCAGTACTTC.